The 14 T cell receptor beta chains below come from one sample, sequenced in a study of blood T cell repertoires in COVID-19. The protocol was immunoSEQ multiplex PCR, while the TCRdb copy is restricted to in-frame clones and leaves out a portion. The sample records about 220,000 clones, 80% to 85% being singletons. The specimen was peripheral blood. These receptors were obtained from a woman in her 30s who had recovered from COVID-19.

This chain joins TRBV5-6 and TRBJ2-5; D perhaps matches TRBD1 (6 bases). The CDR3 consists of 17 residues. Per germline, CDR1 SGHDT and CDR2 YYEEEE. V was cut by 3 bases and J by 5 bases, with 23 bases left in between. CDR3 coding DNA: TGTGCCAGCAGCTCGTACGGGACACCCATCGGTGGGGAGACCCAGTACTTC. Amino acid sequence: CASSSYGTPIGGETQYF.

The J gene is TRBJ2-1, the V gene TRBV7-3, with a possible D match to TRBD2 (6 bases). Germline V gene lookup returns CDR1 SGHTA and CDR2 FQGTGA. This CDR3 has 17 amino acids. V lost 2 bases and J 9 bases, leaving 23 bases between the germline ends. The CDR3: CASSLDTPGLHLSEQFF. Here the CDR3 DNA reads TGTGCCAGCAGCTTAGATACTCCGGGACTCCATTTGAGTGAGCAGTTCTTC.

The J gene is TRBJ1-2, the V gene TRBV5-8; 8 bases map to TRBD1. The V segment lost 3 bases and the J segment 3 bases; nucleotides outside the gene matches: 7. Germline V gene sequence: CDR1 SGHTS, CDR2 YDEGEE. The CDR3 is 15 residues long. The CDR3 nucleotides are TGTGCCAGCAGCTATGGACAGGGACCGTACTATGGCTACACCTTC. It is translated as CASSYGQGPYYGYTF. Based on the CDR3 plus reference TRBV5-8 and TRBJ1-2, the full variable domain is EAGVTQSPTHLIKTRGQQATLRCSPISGHTSVYWYQQALGLGLQFLLWYDEGEERNRGNFPPRFSGRQFPNYSSELNVNALELEDSALYLCASSYGQGPYYGYTFGSGTRLTVV.

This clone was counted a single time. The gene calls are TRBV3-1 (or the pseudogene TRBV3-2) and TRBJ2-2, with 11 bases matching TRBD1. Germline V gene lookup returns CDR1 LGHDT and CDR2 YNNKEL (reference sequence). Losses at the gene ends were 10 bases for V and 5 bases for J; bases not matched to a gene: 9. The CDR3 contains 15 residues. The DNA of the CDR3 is TGTGCCACCGGATTGGGACAGGGGGAAACCGGGGAGCTGTTTTTT. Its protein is CATGLGQGETGELFF.

DNA of the CDR3: TGTGCCAGCTCGGGACAGGGGTATGGCTACACCTTC. It codes for CASSGQGYGYTF. The J gene is TRBJ1-2, the V gene TRBV6-5; 10 bases line up with TRBD1. CDR3 size: 12 residues. Per the germline V gene, CDR1 is MNHEY and CDR2 is SVGAGI. The ends lost 8 bases at V and 5 bases at J; junction bases unmatched: 2.

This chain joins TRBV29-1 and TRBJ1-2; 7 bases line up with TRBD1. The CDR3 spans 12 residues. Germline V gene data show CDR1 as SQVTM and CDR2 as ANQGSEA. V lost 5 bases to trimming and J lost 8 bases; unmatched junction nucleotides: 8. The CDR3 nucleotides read TGCAGCGTTACAACTACAGGGGACGGCTACACCTTC. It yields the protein CSVTTTGDGYTF.

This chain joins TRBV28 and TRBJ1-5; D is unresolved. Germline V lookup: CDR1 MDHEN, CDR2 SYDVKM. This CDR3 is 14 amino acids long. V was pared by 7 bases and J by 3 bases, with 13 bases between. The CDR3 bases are TGTGCCAGCACCCCAGGTGGTGTCAATCAGCCCCAGCATTTT. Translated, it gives CASTPGGVNQPQHF.

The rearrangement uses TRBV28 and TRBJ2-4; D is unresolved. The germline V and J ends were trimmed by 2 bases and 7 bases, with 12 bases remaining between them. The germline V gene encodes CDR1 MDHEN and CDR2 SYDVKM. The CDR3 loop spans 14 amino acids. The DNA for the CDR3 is TGTGCCAGCAGTTTAGGAGACTTTAAGAACATTCAGTACTTC. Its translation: CASSLGDFKNIQYF.

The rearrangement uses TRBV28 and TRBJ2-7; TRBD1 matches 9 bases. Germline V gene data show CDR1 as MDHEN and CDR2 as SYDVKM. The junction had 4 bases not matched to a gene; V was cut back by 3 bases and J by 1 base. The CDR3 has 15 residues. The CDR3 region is CASSFGDRVSYEQYF. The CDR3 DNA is TGTGCCAGCAGTTTTGGGGACAGGGTATCCTACGAGCAGTACTTC.

CDR3 residues: CATSPTGDYGYTF. In DNA, the CDR3 is TGTGCCACCAGTCCGACAGGGGACTATGGCTACACCTTC. The chain carries TRBV15 and TRBJ1-2; 8 nucleotides line up with TRBD1. With V trimmed by 6 bases and J by 3 bases, 3 bases remained unmatched. This CDR3 region has 13 residues. Germline lookup yields CDR1 LNHNV and CDR2 YYDKDF (reference sequence). The whole variable domain, remainder taken from reference TRBV15 and TRBJ1-2, is DAMVIQNPRYQVTQFGKPVTLSCSQTLNHNVMYWYQQKSSQAPKLLFHYYDKDFNNEADTPDNFQSRRPNTSFCFLDIRSPGLGDTAMYLCATSPTGDYGYTFGSGTRLTVV.

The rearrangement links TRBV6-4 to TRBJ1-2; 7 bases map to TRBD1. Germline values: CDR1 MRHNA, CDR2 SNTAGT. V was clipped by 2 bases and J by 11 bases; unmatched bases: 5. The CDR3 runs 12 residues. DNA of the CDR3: TGTGCCAGCAGTGACAGTGACAGGGAGTACACCTTC. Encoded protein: CASSDSDREYTF.

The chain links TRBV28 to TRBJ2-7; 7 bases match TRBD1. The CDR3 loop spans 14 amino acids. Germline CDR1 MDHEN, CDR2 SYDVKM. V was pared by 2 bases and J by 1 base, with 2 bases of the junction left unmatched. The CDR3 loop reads CASSLRGQSYEQYF. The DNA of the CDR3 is TGTGCCAGCAGTTTAAGGGGACAGTCCTACGAGCAGTACTTC.

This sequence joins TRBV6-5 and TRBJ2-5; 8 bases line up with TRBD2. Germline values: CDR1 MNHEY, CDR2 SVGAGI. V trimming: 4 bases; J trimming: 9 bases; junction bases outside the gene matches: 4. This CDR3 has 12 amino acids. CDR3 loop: CASSSYGGAQYF. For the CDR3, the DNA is TGTGCCAGCAGTTCCTACGGGGGGGCCCAGTACTTC.

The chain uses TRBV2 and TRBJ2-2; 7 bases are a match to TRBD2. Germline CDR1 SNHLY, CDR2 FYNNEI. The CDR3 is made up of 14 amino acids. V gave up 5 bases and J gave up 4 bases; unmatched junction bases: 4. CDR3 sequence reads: CASSWEGPTGELFF. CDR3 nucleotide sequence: TGTGCCAGCAGTTGGGAGGGCCCCACCGGGGAGCTGTTTTTT.